A selection of T cell receptor beta chains follows, all from one sample in a study of cytomegalovirus exposure and HLA in healthy donors. Data came from immunoSEQ multiplex PCR; TCRdb stores just in-frame clones and leaves some out. The top ten clones hold roughly 10% of a sample with 150,000 to 200,000 clones, around 82% of them seen once. Specimen: PBMCs. These receptors were collected from a man in his thirties or forties in good health and CMV-seropositive. Both conserved end residues are part of each CDR3. The D gene is left open where the match is weak. Clone size, where shown, is once, few, many, or a class for clones that have expanded.

size,D,V,J,DNA,CDR3
NA,NA,TRBV6-5,TRBJ2-7,TGTGCCAGCAGTTACGCTAAAGAAGGGGTCTACGAGCAGTACTTC,CASSYAKEGVYEQYF
few,NA,TRBV7-2,TRBJ2-5,TGTGCCAGCAGCTTTCAAGGGGCGGAGACCCAGTACTTC,CASSFQGAETQYF
NA,TRBD1,TRBV4-1,TRBJ1-2,TGCGCCAGCGGAGTGCAGGGGGGCTATGGCTACACCTTC,CASGVQGGYGYTF
NA,NA,TRBV6-1,TRBJ1-5,TGTGCCAGCAGTGAACTGGAGTGGAACAATCAGCCCCAGCATTTT,CASSELEWNNQPQHF
NA,TRBD2,TRBV7-8,TRBJ2-5,TGTGCCAGCAGGGGAAGACTAGCGGGAAAAAAAGAGACCCAGTACTTC,CASRGRLAGKKETQYF
NA,TRBD1,TRBV9,TRBJ1-1,TGTGCCAGCAGCCCGCGACAGGGGGTGAACACTGAAGCTTTCTTT,CASSPRQGVNTEAFF
NA,TRBD2,TRBV10-3,TRBJ2-1,TGTGCCATCATGAGGGGGACTAGCGGGACGGGAGCAGTGGATGAGCAGTTCTTC,CAIMRGTSGTGAVDEQFF
NA,TRBD1,TRBV7-3,TRBJ1-6,TGTGCCAGCAGCTTACTGGACAGGGCATCTTCACCCCTCCACTTT,CASSLLDRASSPLHF
NA,NA,TRBV6-5,TRBJ1-5,TGTGCCAGCAGTTGGAGGGGAGAGGGCAATCAGCCCCAGCATTTT,CASSWRGEGNQPQHF
NA,TRBD2,TRBV7-6,TRBJ2-3,TGTGCCAGCAGCTACACGGGACTAGCGGGAGAGGACACAGATACGCAGTATTTT,CASSYTGLAGEDTDTQYF
NA,TRBD2,TRBV7-2,TRBJ2-7,TGTGCCAGCAGCCCCAGGACTAGCGGTACAGGCGAGCAGTACTTC,CASSPRTSGTGEQYF
NA,TRBD1,TRBV2,TRBJ1-2,TGTGCCACCAGAATCGGACAGGTCTATGGCTACACCTTC,CATRIGQVYGYTF
NA,TRBD1,TRBV6-1,TRBJ2-5,TGTGCCAGCAGCCCGACAGGGGGCTACGAGACCCAGTACTTC,CASSPTGGYETQYF
once,NA,TRBV19,TRBJ2-7,TGTGCCAGTAGCCACGGACACCTAGCCTACGAGCAGTACTTC,CASSHGHLAYEQYF
NA,NA,TRBV28,TRBJ1-1,TGTGCCAGCACTCCCCGGGGCACTGAAGCTTTCTTT,CASTPRGTEAFF
NA,TRBD1,TRBV2,TRBJ1-1,TGTGCCAGCAATACACAGGGGGACACTGAAGCTTTCTTT,CASNTQGDTEAFF
NA,NA,TRBV18,TRBJ2-5,TGTGCCAGCTCTCAGTACCAAGAGACCCAGTACTTC,CASSQYQETQYF
NA,NA,TRBV30,TRBJ1-1,TGTGCCTGGAGGGGGTATAGCGCTGAAGCTTTCTTT,CAWRGYSAEAFF
NA,TRBD1,TRBV27,TRBJ2-7,TGTGCCAGCAGTTTATCCCCAGGGGGCTTATTCAGCGAGCAGTACTTC,CASSLSPGGLFSEQYF
NA,TRBD1,TRBV30,TRBJ2-1,TGTGCCCGGGACAGTTTCATCGATGAGCAGTTCTTC,CARDSFIDEQFF
NA,TRBD1,TRBV2,TRBJ2-7,TGTGCCAGCAGTTTAGGACAGGGTGGGACCTACGAGCAGTACTTC,CASSLGQGGTYEQYF
once,TRBD1,TRBV13,TRBJ2-3,TGTGCCAGCCTGTCCCGGGACAGATTTATTGCGCAGTATTTT,CASLSRDRFIAQYF
NA,TRBD1,TRBV19,TRBJ1-5,TGTGCCAGTAGTCCAACAGGGGAAGTTTCCGGGCAGCCCCAGCATTTT,CASSPTGEVSGQPQHF
NA,TRBD2,TRBV27,TRBJ2-5,TGTGCCAGCAGTTTATTTTCTAGCGGGGGGGGTACTCAAGAGACCCAGTACTTC,CASSLFSSGGGTQETQYF
few,TRBD1,TRBV7-2,TRBJ1-2,TGTGCCAGCAGCTCCGTCACAGGGGGAAGGGGCTACACCTTC,CASSSVTGGRGYTF
NA,NA,TRBV6-6,TRBJ1-5,TGTGCCAGCAGTGTGCCGGGAGAAAATCAGCCCCAGCATTTT,CASSVPGENQPQHF
once,TRBD2,TRBV19,TRBJ2-5,TGTGCCAGTAGTATGTCTAGCGGGGGGGCGGAGACCCAGTACTTC,CASSMSSGGAETQYF
once,TRBD1,TRBV4-1,TRBJ1-5,TGCGCCAGCAGCCACCTCCGGACAGGGGCCAATCAGCCCCAGCATTTT,CASSHLRTGANQPQHF
few,NA,TRBV29-1,TRBJ2-7,TGCAGCATACTCCTTCGCGGGAAGGCCTACGAGCAGTACTTC,CSILLRGKAYEQYF
few,NA,TRBV14,TRBJ2-1,TGTGCCAGCAGCCAACTCCGCGACTTCTACAATGAGCAGTTCTTC,CASSQLRDFYNEQFF
NA,NA,TRBV9,TRBJ2-5,TGTGCCAGCAGCCCCAGCGTCGGGGAGACCCAGTACTTC,CASSPSVGETQYF
NA,NA,TRBV6-5,TRBJ2-7,TGTGCCAGCAGTTACTCGAAGGGGTCGTCGAGAGGCGAGCAGTACTTC,CASSYSKGSSRGEQYF
NA,NA,TRBV7-8,TRBJ1-3,TGTGCCAGCAGCTTAGTAGGGGGACCGGGGGGAAACACCATATATTTT,CASSLVGGPGGNTIYF
NA,TRBD1,TRBV29-1,TRBJ1-5,TGCAGCGTTGAAGATCCAACAGGGGGCGGGCAGCCCCAGCATTTT,CSVEDPTGGGQPQHF
NA,NA,TRBV18,TRBJ1-2,TGTGCCAGCTCACCACCCCAGGGGAGCTATGGCTACACCTTC,CASSPPQGSYGYTF
NA,TRBD2,TRBV10-2,TRBJ2-7,TGCGCCAGCAGTGAGGGACTAGCGGTCCTCTACGAGCAGTACTTC,CASSEGLAVLYEQYF
NA,NA,TRBV5-6,TRBJ1-4,TGTGCCAGCAGCTCCCCGGGGGGGGCTAATGAAAAACTGTTTTTT,CASSSPGGANEKLFF
once,NA,TRBV5-1,TRBJ2-6,TGCGCCAGCAGCTGGAGCTCTGGGGCCAACGTCCTGACTTTC,CASSWSSGANVLTF
NA,TRBD1,TRBV19,TRBJ2-3,TGTGCCAGTAGTAGTATGGGACAGGCGACAGATACGCAGTATTTT,CASSSMGQATDTQYF
NA,TRBD1,TRBV13,TRBJ1-1,TGTGCCAGCAGCCCCCCCTCAGGGGGCTCGAACACTGAAGCTTTCTTT,CASSPPSGGSNTEAFF
NA,NA,TRBV5-1,TRBJ2-7,TGCGCCAGCAGCTTGGACAGACGAAGCTACGAGCAGTACTTC,CASSLDRRSYEQYF
few,NA,TRBV13,TRBJ1-5,TGTGCCAGCAGCTCTCGCACAGGGAACCTTGTAAATCAGCCCCAGCATTTT,CASSSRTGNLVNQPQHF
NA,TRBD1,TRBV6-5,TRBJ1-3,TGTGCCAGCAGTGGACAGGGGTCTGGAAACACCATATATTTT,CASSGQGSGNTIYF
NA,TRBD1,TRBV4-1,TRBJ1-1,TGCGCCAGCAGCCAAGGAACCCGACAGGGTGGGATGAACACTGAAGCTTTCTTT,CASSQGTRQGGMNTEAFF
NA,NA,TRBV6-5,TRBJ1-2,TGTGCCAGCAGTTACCGGGACACCAGCTATGGCTACACCTTC,CASSYRDTSYGYTF
NA,TRBD1,TRBV4-3,TRBJ1-2,TGCGCCAGCAGCCATAAACCCAGGGGGCGCGTGGATGGCTACACCTTC,CASSHKPRGRVDGYTF
NA,NA,TRBV30,TRBJ1-2,TGTGCCTGGAGACCCCCCCCCGGGGACTATGGCTACACCTTC,CAWRPPPGDYGYTF